This record looks at one TCR beta chain sequence and its context. The antigen is not known. This record belongs to a study of cytomegalovirus exposure and HLA in healthy donors. Study-wide results and limits: A previous analysis found most TCR beta V segments productive roughly 87% or roughly 30% of the time.

Trimming left V 7 bases short and J 4 bases short, with 13 bases between. Germline CDR1 and CDR2: MNHEY and SVGAGI. The CDR3 covers 13 residues. PCR involved 60 Vbeta and 13 Jbeta primers. Only in-frame clones appear in the TCRdb table, and some are missing; sequencing was by immunoSEQ multiplex PCR. Found here are some 150,000 clones, over 65% of them singletons; the top ten hold 3%. The chain combines TRBV6-5 with TRBJ1-1; D unresolved. Sequences were obtained from PBMCs. This clonotype was obtained from a man aged 35 to 55 in good health and CMV-seropositive. The CDR3 DNA reads as TGTGCCAGCACCTCGGAGGCGAGCACTGAAGCTTTCTTT. It codes for CASTSEASTEAFF.